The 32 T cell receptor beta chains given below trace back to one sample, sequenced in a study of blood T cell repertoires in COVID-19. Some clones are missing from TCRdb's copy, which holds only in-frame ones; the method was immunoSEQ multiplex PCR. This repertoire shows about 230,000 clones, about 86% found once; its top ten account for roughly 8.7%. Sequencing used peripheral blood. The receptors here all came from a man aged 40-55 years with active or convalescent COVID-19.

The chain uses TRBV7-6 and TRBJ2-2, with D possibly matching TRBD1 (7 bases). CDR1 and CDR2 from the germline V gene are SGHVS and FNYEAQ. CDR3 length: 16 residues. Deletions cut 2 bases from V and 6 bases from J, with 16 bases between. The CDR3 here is CASSLQGGYWAGELFF. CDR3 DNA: TGTGCCAGCAGCTTACAGGGGGGATATTGGGCCGGGGAGCTGTTTTTT.

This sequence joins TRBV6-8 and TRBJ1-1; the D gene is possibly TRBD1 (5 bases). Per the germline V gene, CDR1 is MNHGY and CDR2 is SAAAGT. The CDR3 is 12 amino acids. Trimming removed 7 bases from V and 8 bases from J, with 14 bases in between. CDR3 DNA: TGTGCCAGCAACGGGGGTAAGGTGGAAGCTTTCTTT. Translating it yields CASNGGKVEAFF.

CDR3 amino acids: CATSDSGHSQRGYTF. The CDR3, as DNA: TGTGCCACCAGTGATTCCGGACACTCCCAGAGAGGCTACACCTTC. The chain combines TRBV24-1 with TRBJ1-2; tentative D call: TRBD1 (5 bases). The CDR3 totals 15 residues. The V gene's germline CDR1 is KGHDR and CDR2 SFDVKD. Trimming took 2 bases from V and 8 from J, leaving 17 bases between them.

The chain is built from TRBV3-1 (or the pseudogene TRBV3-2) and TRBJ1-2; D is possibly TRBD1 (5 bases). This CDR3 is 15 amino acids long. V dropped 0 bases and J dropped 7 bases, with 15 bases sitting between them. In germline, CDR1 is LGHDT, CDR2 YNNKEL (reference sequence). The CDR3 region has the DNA TGTGCCAGCAGCCAAGATCCGGGCCCTGGGGCTGGCTACACCTTC. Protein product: CASSQDPGPGAGYTF.

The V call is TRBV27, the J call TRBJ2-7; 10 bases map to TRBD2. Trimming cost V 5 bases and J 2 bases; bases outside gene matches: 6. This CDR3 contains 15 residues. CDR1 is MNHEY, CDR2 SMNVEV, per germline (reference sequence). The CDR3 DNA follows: TGTGCCAGCAGTCACGGACTAGCGGATACCTACGAGCAGTACTTC. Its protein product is CASSHGLADTYEQYF.

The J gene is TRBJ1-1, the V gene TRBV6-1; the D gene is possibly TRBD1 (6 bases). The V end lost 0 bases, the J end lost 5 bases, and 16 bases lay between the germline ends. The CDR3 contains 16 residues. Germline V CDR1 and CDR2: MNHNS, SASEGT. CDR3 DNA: TGTGCCAGCAGTGAAGCGGGCTCTGAGGGGGGGACTGAAGCTTTCTTT. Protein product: CASSEAGSEGGTEAFF.

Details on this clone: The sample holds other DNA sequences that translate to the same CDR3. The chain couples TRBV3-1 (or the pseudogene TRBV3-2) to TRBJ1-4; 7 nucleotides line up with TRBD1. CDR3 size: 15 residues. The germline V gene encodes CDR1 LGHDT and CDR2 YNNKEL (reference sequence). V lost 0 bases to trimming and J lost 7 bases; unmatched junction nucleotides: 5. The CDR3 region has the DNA TGTGCCAGCAGCCAAGATAGGGGGCGTTCTGAAAAACTGTTTTTT. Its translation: CASSQDRGRSEKLFF.

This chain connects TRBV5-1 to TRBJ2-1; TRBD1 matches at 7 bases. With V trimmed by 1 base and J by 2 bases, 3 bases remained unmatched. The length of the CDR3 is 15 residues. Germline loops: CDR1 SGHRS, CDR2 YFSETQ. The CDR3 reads CASSLSQGAYNEQFF. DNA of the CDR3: TGCGCCAGCAGCTTGAGTCAGGGGGCCTACAATGAGCAGTTCTTC.

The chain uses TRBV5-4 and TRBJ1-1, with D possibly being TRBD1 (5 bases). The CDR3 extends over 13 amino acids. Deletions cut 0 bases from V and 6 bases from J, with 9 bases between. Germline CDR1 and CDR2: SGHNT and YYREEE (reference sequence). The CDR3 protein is CASSLAGGAEAFF. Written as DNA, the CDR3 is TGTGCCAGCAGCTTGGCTGGGGGGGCTGAAGCTTTCTTT.

CDR3 DNA sequence: TGTGCCAGCAGCTTAGGCGGGGCGCAAGAGACCCAGTACTTC. It yields the protein CASSLGGAQETQYF. The genes are TRBV7-9 and TRBJ2-5; weak D call: TRBD2 (6 bases). Looked up from germline, CDR1 is SEHNR and CDR2 is FQNEAQ (reference sequence). The V and J ends lost 1 base and 2 bases respectively, with 8 bases between them. The CDR3 covers 14 residues. Together with reference TRBV7-9 and TRBJ2-5, the CDR3 gives the full variable domain: DTGVSQNPRHKITKRGQNVTFRCDPISEHNRLYWYRQTLGQGPEFLTYFQNEAQLEKSRLLSDRFSAERPKGSFSTLEIQRTEQGDSAMYLCASSLGGAQETQYFGPGTRLLVL.

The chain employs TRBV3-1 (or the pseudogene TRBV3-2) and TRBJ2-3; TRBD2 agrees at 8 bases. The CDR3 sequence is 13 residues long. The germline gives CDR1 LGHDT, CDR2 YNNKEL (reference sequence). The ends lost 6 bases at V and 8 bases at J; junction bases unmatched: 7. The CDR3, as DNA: TGTGCCAGCAGGAGAAGCGGGAGTGGTACGCAGTATTTT. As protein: CASRRSGSGTQYF.

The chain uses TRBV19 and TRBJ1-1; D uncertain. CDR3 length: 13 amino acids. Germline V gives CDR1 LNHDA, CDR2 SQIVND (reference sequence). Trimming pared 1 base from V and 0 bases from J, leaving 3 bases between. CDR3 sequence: CASSIAVNTEAFF. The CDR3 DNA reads TGTGCCAGTAGTATAGCAGTGAACACTGAAGCTTTCTTT. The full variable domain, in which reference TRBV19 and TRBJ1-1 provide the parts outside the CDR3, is DGGITQSPKYLFRKEGQNVTLSCEQNLNHDAMYWYRQDPGQGLRLIYYSQIVNDFQKGDIAEGYSVSREKKESFPLTVTSAQKNPTAFYLCASSIAVNTEAFFGQGTRLTVV.

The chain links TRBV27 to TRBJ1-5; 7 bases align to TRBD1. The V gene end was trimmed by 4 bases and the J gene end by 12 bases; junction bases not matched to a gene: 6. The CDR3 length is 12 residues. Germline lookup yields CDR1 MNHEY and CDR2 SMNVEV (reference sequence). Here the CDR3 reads CASSSAGQDQHF. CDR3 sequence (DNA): TGTGCCAGCAGTTCGGCCGGACAGGACCAGCATTTT.

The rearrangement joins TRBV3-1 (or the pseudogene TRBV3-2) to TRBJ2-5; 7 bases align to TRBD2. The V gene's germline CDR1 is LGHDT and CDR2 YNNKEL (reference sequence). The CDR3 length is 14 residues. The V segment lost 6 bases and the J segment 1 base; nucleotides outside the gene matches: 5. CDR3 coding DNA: TGTGCCAGCAGTTTCGGGACTACCCAAGAGACCCAGTACTTC. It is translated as CASSFGTTQETQYF.

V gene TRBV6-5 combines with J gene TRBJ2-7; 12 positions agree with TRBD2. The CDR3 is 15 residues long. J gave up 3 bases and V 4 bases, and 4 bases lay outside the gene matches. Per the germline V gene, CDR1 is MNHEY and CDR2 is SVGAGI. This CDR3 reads CASSSASGGGYEQYF. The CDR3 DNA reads TGTGCCAGCAGTTCCGCTAGCGGGGGGGGCTACGAGCAGTACTTC.

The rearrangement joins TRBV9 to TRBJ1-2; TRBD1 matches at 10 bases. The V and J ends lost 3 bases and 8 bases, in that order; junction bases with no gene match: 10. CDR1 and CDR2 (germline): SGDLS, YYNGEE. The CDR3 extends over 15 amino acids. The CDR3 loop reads CASSERGDRGGGYTF. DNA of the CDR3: TGTGCCAGCAGCGAGAGGGGGGACAGGGGTGGAGGCTACACCTTC.

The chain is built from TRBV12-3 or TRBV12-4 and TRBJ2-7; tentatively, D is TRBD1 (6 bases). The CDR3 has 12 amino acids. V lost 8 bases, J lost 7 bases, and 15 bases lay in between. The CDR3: CASGTGSTEQYF. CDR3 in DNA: TGTGCCAGCGGTACAGGGTCAACAGAGCAGTACTTC.

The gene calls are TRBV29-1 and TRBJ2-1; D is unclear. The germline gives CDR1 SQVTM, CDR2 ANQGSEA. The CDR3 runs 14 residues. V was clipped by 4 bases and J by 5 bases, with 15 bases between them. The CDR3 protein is CSVAPGSTDNEQFF. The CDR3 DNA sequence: TGCAGCGTTGCCCCCGGGTCCACGGACAATGAGCAGTTCTTC.

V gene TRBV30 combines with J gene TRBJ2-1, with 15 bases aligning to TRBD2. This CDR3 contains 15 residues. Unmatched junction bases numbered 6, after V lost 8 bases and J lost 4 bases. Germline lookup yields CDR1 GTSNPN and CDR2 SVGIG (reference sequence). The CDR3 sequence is CAGRTSGRAYNEQFF. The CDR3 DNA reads TGTGCCGGGCGGACTAGCGGGAGGGCATACAATGAGCAGTTCTTC.

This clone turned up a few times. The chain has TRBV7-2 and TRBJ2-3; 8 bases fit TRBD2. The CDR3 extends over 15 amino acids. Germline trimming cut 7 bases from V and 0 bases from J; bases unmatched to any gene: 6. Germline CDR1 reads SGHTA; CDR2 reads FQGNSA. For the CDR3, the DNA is TGTGCCAGCACCGCATCGGGGGGGAGCACAGATACGCAGTATTTT. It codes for CASTASGGSTDTQYF.

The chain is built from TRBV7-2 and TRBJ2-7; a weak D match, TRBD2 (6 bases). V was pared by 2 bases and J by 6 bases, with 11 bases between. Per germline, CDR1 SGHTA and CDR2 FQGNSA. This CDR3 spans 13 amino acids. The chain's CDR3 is CASSLMRGSEQYF. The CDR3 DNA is TGTGCCAGCAGCTTAATGCGGGGCAGCGAGCAGTACTTC.

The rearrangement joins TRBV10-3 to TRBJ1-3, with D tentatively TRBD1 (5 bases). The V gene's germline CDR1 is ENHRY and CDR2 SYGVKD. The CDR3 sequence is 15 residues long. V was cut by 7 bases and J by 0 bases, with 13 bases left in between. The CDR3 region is CAITPGLNSGNTIYF. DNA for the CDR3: TGTGCCATCACTCCGGGACTAAACTCTGGAAACACCATATATTTT.

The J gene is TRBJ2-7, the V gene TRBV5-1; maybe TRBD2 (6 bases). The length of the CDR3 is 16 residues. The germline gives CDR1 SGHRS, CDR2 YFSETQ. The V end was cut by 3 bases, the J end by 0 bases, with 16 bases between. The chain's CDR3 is CASSWGDRGSSYEQYF. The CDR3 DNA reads TGCGCCAGCAGCTGGGGAGACCGGGGGAGCTCCTACGAGCAGTACTTC.

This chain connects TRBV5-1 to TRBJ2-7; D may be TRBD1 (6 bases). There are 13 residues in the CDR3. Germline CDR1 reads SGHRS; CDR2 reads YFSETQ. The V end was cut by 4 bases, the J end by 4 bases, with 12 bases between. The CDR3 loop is CASSTGQQYEQYF. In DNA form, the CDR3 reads TGCGCCAGCAGCACCGGACAGCAGTACGAGCAGTACTTC.

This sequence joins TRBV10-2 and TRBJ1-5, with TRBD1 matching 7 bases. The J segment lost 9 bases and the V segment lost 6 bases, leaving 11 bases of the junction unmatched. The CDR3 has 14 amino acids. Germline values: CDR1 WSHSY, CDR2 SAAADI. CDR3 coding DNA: TGCGCCAGCAGCCGGGACAGTGACCTTGGGCCCCAGCATTTT. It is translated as CASSRDSDLGPQHF.

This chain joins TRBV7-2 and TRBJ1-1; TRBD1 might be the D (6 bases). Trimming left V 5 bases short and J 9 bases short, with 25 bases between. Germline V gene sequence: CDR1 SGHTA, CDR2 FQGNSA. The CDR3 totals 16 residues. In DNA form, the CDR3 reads TGTGCCAGCAGCATCCGACAGGCGGGTATGGACGGGAAAGCTTTCTTT. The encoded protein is CASSIRQAGMDGKAFF. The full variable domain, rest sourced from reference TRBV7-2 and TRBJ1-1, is GAGVSQSPSNKVTEKGKDVELRCDPISGHTALYWYRQSLGQGLEFLIYFQGNSAPDKSGLPSDRFSAERTGGSVSTLTIQRTQQEDSAVYLCASSIRQAGMDGKAFFGQGTRLTVV.

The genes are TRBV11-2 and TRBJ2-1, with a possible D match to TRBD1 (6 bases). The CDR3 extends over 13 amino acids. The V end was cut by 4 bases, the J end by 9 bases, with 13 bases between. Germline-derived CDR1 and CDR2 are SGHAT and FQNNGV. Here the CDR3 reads CASSSEQGSEQFF. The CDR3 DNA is TGTGCCAGCAGCTCCGAACAGGGCTCTGAGCAGTTCTTC. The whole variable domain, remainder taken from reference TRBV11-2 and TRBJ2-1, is EAGVAQSPRYKIIEKRQSVAFWCNPISGHATLYWYQQILGQGPKLLIQFQNNGVVDDSQLPKDRFSAERLKGVDSTLKIQPAKLEDSAVYLCASSSEQGSEQFFGPGTRLTVL.

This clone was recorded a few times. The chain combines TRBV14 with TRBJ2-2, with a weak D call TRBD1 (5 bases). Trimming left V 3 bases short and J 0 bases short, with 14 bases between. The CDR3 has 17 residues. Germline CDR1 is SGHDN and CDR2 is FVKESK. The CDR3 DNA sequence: TGTGCCAGCAGCCAGCGATGGGGCGTAGCGAACACCGGGGAGCTGTTTTTT. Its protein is CASSQRWGVANTGELFF.

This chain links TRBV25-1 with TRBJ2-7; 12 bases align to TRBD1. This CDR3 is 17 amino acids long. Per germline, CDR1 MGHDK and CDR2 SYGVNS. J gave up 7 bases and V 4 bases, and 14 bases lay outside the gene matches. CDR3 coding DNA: TGTGCCAGCAGTGCCCATACGCCGGGACAGGGGGCTGGGGAGCAGTACTTC. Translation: CASSAHTPGQGAGEQYF.

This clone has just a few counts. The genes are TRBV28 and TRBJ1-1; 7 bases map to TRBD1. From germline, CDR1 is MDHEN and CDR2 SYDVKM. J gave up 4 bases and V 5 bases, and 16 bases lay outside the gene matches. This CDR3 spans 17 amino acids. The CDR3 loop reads CASSGPSQGGGGTEAFF. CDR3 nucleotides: TGTGCCAGCAGTGGTCCTTCCCAAGGGGGCGGCGGCACTGAAGCTTTCTTT.

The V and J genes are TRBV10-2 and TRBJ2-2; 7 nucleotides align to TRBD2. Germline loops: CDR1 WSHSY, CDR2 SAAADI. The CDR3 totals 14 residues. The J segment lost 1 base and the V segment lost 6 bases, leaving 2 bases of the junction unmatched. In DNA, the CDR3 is TGCGCCAGCAGATTAGCGGGGAACACCGGGGAGCTGTTTTTT. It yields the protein CASRLAGNTGELFF.

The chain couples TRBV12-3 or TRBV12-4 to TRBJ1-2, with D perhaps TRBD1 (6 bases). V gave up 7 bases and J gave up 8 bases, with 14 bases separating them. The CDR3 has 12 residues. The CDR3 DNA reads TGTGCCAGCACCCGGGGGGGCGAGGGCTACACCTTC. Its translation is CASTRGGEGYTF.